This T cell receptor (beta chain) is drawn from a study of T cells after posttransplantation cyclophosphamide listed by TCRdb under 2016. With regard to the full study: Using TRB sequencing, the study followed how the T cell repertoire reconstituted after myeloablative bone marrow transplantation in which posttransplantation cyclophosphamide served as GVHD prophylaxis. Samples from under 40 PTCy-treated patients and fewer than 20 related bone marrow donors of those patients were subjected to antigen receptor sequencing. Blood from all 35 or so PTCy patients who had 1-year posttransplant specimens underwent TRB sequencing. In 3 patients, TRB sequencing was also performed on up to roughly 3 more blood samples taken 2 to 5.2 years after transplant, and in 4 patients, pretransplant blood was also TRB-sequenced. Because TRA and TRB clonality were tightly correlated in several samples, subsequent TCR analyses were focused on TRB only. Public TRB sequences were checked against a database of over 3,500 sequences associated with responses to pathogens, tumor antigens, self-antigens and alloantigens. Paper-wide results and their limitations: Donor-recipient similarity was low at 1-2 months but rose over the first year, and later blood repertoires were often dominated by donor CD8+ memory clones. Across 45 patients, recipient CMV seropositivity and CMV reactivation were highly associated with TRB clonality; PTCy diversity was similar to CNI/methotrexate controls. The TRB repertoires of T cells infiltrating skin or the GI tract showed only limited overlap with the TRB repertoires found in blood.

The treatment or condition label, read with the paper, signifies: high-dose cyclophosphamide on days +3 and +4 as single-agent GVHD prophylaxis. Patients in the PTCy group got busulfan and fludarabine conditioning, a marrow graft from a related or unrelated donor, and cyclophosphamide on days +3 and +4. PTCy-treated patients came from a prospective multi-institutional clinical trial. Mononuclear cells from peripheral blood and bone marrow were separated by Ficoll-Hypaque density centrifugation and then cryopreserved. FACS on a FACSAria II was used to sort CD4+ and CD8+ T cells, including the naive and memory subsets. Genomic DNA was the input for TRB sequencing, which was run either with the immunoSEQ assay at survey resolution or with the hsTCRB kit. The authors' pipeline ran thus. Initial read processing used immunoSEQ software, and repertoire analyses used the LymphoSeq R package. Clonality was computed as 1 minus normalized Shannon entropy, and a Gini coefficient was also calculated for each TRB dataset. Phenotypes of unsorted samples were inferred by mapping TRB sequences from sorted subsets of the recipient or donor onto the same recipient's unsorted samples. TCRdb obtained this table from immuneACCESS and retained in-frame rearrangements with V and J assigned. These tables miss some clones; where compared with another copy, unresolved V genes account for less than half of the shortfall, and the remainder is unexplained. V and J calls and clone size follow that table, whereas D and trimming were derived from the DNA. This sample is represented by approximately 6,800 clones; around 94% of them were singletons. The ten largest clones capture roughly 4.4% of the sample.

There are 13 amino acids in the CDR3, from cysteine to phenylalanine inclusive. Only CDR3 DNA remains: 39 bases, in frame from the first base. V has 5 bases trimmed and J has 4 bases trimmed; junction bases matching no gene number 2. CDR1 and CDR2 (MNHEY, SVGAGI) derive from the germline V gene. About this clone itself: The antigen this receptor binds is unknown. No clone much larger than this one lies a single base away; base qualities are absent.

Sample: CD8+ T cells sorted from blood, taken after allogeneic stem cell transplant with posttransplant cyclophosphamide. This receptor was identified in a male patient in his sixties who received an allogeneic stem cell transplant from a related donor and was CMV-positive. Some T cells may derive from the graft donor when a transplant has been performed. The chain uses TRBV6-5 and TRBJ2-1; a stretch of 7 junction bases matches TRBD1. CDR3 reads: CASSTGQYNEQFF. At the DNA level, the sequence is TGTGCCAGCAGTACGGGACAGTACAATGAGCAGTTCTTC.